This entry lists 6 T cell receptor beta chains sequenced from one sample in a study of cytomegalovirus exposure and HLA in healthy donors. The PCR made use of 60 Vbeta and 13 Jbeta primers. Sequenced by immunoSEQ multiplex PCR; TCRdb stores in-frame clones only, minus some. The sample records 150,000 to 200,000 clones, roughly four fifths being singletons. Material for sequencing was PBMCs. The receptors come from a male donor in good health and CMV-seropositive.

This clone was recorded only once. The rearrangement uses TRBV28 and TRBJ2-7, with D tentatively TRBD2 (6 bases). The V end was cut by 7 bases, the J end by 4 bases, with 11 bases between. CDR3 size: 12 residues. From germline, CDR1 is MDHEN and CDR2 SYDVKM. The CDR3, as DNA: TGTGCCAGCATGGCGGGAAAATACGAGCAGTACTTC. This gives the protein CASMAGKYEQYF.

The chain uses TRBV7-2 and TRBJ2-3, with D perhaps TRBD2 (6 bases). Germline V gene data show CDR1 as SGHTA and CDR2 as FQGNSA. V was cut by 2 bases and J by 0 bases, with 15 bases left in between. CDR3 length: 17 residues. The CDR3: CASSLRPAGSSTDTQYF. The CDR3 coding sequence is TGTGCCAGCAGCTTAAGGCCCGCGGGGTCCAGCACAGATACGCAGTATTTT. Drawing the rest from reference TRBV7-2 and TRBJ2-3, the complete variable domain is GAGVSQSPSNKVTEKGKDVELRCDPISGHTALYWYRQSLGQGLEFLIYFQGNSAPDKSGLPSDRFSAERTGGSVSTLTIQRTQQEDSAVYLCASSLRPAGSSTDTQYFGPGTRLTVL.

The rearrangement joins TRBV11-2 to TRBJ1-4; D is unclear. Germline lookup yields CDR1 SGHAT and CDR2 FQNNGV. Trimming cost V 6 bases and J 6 bases, with 11 bases left between them. CDR3 size: 13 residues. The CDR3 loop reads CASSLGGYEKLFF. The CDR3 DNA follows: TGTGCCAGCAGTCTGGGAGGGTATGAAAAACTGTTTTTT.

The gene calls are TRBV20-1 and TRBJ2-5; D is possibly TRBD2 (5 bases). TRBJ2-7 matches the DNA end more closely, so the J call is doubtful. Germline CDR1 is DFQATT and CDR2 is SNEGSKA (reference sequence). This CDR3 has 11 residues. CDR3 nucleotide sequence: TGCAGTGCGGGAGAGCCCTACGAGCAGTACTTC. It translates to CSAGEPYEQYF.

This chain connects TRBV4-1 to TRBJ2-1, with 9 bases matching TRBD2. The trim removed 6 bases at V and 1 base at J, leaving 7 bases unmatched. The CDR3 extends over 16 amino acids. CDR1 is MGHRA and CDR2 is YSYEKL in the germline V gene. CDR3 nucleotides: TGCGCCAGCAGGTTCTCTCTAGCGGGATCCTACAATGAGCAGTTCTTC. It codes for CASRFSLAGSYNEQFF.

The chain joins TRBV5-1 to TRBJ1-1; 10 bases are shared with TRBD1. Germline V gives CDR1 SGHRS, CDR2 YFSETQ. The CDR3 is made up of 14 amino acids. The V and J ends lost 4 bases and 3 bases, in that order; junction bases with no gene match: 3. The CDR3 loop is CASSADRGHTEAFF. The DNA for the CDR3 is TGCGCCAGCAGCGCTGACAGGGGGCACACTGAAGCTTTCTTT.